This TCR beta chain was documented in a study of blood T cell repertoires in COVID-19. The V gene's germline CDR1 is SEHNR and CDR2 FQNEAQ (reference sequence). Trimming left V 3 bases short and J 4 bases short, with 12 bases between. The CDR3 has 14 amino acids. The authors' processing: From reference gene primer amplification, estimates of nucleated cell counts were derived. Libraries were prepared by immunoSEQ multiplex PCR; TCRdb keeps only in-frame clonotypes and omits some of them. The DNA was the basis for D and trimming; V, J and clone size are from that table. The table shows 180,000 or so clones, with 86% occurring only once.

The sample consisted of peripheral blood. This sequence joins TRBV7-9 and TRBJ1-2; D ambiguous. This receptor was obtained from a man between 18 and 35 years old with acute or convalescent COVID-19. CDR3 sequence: CASSLSGLTYGYTF. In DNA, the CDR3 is TGTGCCAGCAGCTTGTCTGGGCTTACCTATGGCTACACCTTC.